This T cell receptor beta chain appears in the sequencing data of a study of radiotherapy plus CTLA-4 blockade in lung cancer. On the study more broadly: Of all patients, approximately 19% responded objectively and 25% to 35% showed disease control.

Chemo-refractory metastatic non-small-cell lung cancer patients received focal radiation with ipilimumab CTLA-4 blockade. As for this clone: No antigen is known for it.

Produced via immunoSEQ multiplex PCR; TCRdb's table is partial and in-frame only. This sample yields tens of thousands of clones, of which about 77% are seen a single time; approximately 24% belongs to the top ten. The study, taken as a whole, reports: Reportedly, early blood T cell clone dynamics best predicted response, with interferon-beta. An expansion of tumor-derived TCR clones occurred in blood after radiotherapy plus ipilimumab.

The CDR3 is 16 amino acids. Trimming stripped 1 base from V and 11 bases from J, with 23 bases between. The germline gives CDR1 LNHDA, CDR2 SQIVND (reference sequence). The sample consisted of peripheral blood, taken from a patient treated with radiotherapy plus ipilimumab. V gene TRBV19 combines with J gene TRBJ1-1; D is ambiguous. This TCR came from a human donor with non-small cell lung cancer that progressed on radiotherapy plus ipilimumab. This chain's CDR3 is CASSIGLVDSSQGAFF. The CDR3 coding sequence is TGTGCCAGTAGTATAGGCCTGGTTGACTCTTCCCAAGGGGCTTTCTTT.